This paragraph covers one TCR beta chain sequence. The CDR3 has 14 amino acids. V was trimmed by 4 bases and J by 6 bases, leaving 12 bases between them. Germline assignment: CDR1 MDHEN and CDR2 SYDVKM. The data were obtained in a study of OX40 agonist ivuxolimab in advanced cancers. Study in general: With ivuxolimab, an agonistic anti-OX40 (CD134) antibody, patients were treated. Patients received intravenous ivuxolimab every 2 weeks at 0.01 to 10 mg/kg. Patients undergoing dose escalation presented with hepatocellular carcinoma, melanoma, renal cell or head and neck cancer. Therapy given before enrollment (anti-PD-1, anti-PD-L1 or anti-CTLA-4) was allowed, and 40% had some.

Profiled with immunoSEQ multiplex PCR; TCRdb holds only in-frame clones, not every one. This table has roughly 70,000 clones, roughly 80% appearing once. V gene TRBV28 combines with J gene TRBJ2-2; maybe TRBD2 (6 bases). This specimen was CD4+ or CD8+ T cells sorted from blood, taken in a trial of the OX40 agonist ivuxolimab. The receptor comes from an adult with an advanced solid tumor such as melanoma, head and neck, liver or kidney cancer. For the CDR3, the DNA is TGTGCCAGCAGTTCCGGCGGGATCGCCGGGGAGCTGTTTTTT. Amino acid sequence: CASSSGGIAGELFF.